This entry concerns a single T cell receptor beta chain. Its specificity is not known. The authors built TCR beta libraries using iRepertoire HTBI primers and Arm-PCR of CDR3 regions. Each CDR3 protein is one row after TCRdb ran MiXCR on the multiplex PCR reads. Here the sample spans 550,000 to 600,000 distinct CDR3 sequences, about 16% being singletons. This specimen comes from a study of regulatory T cells in long-lasting Graves disease. Study-level results: Shared public clonotypes totalled about 2,800 in persistent patients, compared with about 970 in new patients.

This CDR3 region has 17 residues. V dropped 3 bases and J dropped 4; count of bases not matched to a gene: 13. Germline V gene sequence: CDR1 SGDLS, CDR2 YYNGEE. Time point defined: newly diagnosed GD, antithyroid drugs for less than 3 months. The TCR library was prepared using RNA isolated from PBMCs. These sequences were also reported in another study, on T cells in Graves' hyperthyroidism and ophthalmopathy.

The chain employs TRBV9 and TRBJ2-5; 9 nucleotides match TRBD2. The specimen was peripheral blood mononuclear cells (PBMCs), collected at new diagnosis, from a patient treated with antithyroid drugs. The TCR comes from a man in his late teens or twenties with Graves disease. In DNA, the CDR3 is TGTGCCAGCAGCGCAGAAATAGCGGGAGTAGGGCGAGAGACCCAGTACTTC. It specifies CASSAEIAGVGRETQYF.